This TCR beta chain was found in a study of blood T cell repertoires in COVID-19. Clones were read by immunoSEQ multiplex PCR, and TCRdb kept only the in-frame ones, dropping some. The sample records roughly 300,000 clones, approximately 90% being singletons. In germline, CDR1 is ENHRY, CDR2 SYGVKD. Trimming cost V 4 bases and J 0 bases; bases outside gene matches: 5. There are 15 residues in the CDR3. Sequencing input: PBMCs or T cells enriched from blood (not recorded which). The rearrangement joins TRBV10-3 to TRBJ2-7; 8 bases match TRBD1. This TCR was sampled from a man under 40 who had recovered from COVID-19. CDR3 region: CAISGGQASSYEQYF. The CDR3 DNA reads TGTGCCATCAGTGGGGGACAGGCAAGCTCCTACGAGCAGTACTTC.